Listed here are 21 T cell receptor beta chains from one sample, sequenced in a study of technical replicates of blood from a handful of donors. Some clones are missing from TCRdb's copy, which holds only in-frame ones; the method was immunoSEQ multiplex PCR. The sample has 60,000 to 85,000 clones, 94% seen once. Sequencing was done on a sample of T cells isolated from PBMCs. Every receptor here comes from a human donor in good health.

This sequence joins TRBV2 and TRBJ2-7, with 7 nucleotides matching TRBD1. Germline V gene data show CDR1 as SNHLY and CDR2 as FYNNEI. The CDR3 runs 13 residues. The V gene end was trimmed by 4 bases and the J gene end by 2 bases; junction bases not matched to a gene: 2. The CDR3 coding sequence is TGTGCCAGCAGTGTTAGGGGGCCCTACGAGCAGTACTTC. Its translation: CASSVRGPYEQYF.

This clone was picked up a small number of times. The chain is built from TRBV27 and TRBJ1-5; D is perhaps TRBD1 (6 bases). Germline V gene sequence: CDR1 MNHEY, CDR2 SMNVEV (reference sequence). This CDR3 contains 16 residues. The V and J ends lost 8 bases and 1 base respectively, with 18 bases between them. The CDR3 is CASGPHRARSNQPQHF. CDR3 in DNA: TGTGCCAGCGGACCTCACAGGGCAAGGAGCAATCAGCCCCAGCATTTT.

The chain is built from TRBV10-1 and TRBJ2-5, with TRBD2 identical over 15 bases. This CDR3 spans 16 amino acids. V lost 7 bases and J lost 4; bases outside the gene matches: 7. Germline assignment: CDR1 WNHNN and CDR2 SYGVQD (reference sequence). Written as DNA, the CDR3 is TGCGCCAGCATACGGACTAGCGGGAGGGCCGCAGAGACCCAGTACTTC. Its protein is CASIRTSGRAAETQYF.

CDR3 residues: CASSKVGRQGAGDTQYF. CDR3 coding DNA: TGCGCCAGCAGCAAAGTAGGTAGACAGGGGGCTGGAGATACGCAGTATTTT. V usage is TRBV5-1 and J usage is TRBJ2-3; 10 nucleotides align to TRBD1. V gave up 4 bases and J gave up 5 bases; unmatched junction bases: 13. The CDR3 loop spans 17 amino acids. Per germline, CDR1 SGHRS and CDR2 YFSETQ.

The CDR3 DNA reads TGTGCCAGCTCACCACTTACCGGGACAGGGGTAGCCTACAATGAGCAGTTCTTC. Translating gives CASSPLTGTGVAYNEQFF. The chain has TRBV18 and TRBJ2-1; 10 nucleotides match TRBD1. With V trimmed by 1 base and J by 2 bases, 8 bases remained unmatched. Looked up from germline, CDR1 is KGHSH and CDR2 is LQKENI. This CDR3 spans 18 amino acids.

The V call is TRBV6-1, the J call TRBJ1-1; D remains ambiguous. Germline V gives CDR1 MNHNS, CDR2 SASEGT. V gave up 6 bases and J gave up 4 bases, with 12 bases separating them. The CDR3 length is 13 residues. CDR3 amino acids: CASRRGSVTEAFF. The CDR3 nucleotides read TGTGCCAGCAGACGAGGGAGTGTCACTGAAGCTTTCTTT.

The chain has TRBV7-3 and TRBJ2-7; the match to TRBD1 covers 8 bases. Germline CDR1 reads SGHTA; CDR2 reads FQGTGA. The CDR3 sequence is 14 residues long. V dropped 5 bases and J dropped 1; count of bases not matched to a gene: 4. The DNA for the CDR3 is TGTGCCAGCAGCGTGGGACAGGAGTCCTACGAGCAGTACTTC. Translated, it gives CASSVGQESYEQYF.

The chain links TRBV5-1 to TRBJ1-5; 8 bases agree with TRBD1. CDR3 length: 15 amino acids. J was trimmed by 7 bases and V by 1 base; bases with no gene match: 7. CDR1 and CDR2 from the germline V gene are SGHRS and YFSETQ. CDR3 nucleotide sequence: TGCGCCAGCAGCTTGACAGGGGGACGTAGACAGCCCCAGCATTTT. Translating it yields CASSLTGGRRQPQHF. The full variable domain, rest sourced from reference TRBV5-1 and TRBJ1-5, is KAGVTQTPRYLIKTRGQQVTLSCSPISGHRSVSWYQQTPGQGLQFLFEYFSETQRNKGNFPGRFSGRQFSNSRSEMNVSTLELGDSALYLCASSLTGGRRQPQHFGDGTRLSIL.

The rearrangement links TRBV5-8 to TRBJ2-5, with TRBD1 identical over 8 bases. CDR3 length equals 15 residues. Germline V CDR1 and CDR2: SGHTS, YDEGEE. The trim removed 0 bases at V and 4 bases at J, leaving 5 bases unmatched. The CDR3 reads CASSLGQGISETQYF. Here the CDR3 DNA reads TGTGCCAGCAGCTTGGGACAGGGGATATCAGAGACCCAGTACTTC.

The chain uses TRBV9 and TRBJ2-3; D not resolved. The V end lost 2 bases, the J end lost 3 bases, and 10 bases lay between the germline ends. This CDR3 contains 14 residues. In germline, CDR1 is SGDLS, CDR2 YYNGEE. The CDR3 DNA is TGTGCCAGCAGCGTTACCCAGTGGACAGATACGCAGTATTTT. Amino acids: CASSVTQWTDTQYF.

The V and J genes are TRBV10-1 and TRBJ2-5; TRBD2 aligns across 7 bases. Trimming cost V 3 bases and J 4 bases; bases outside gene matches: 11. In germline, CDR1 is WNHNN, CDR2 SYGVQD (reference sequence). The CDR3 extends over 16 amino acids. In DNA form, the CDR3 reads TGCGCCAGCAGTGACGGAAGCGGGAAAGGTGGAGAGACCCAGTACTTC. Translation gives CASSDGSGKGGETQYF.

This chain joins TRBV28 and TRBJ2-2; 13 bases are a match to TRBD2. The CDR3 runs to 18 residues. Germline loops: CDR1 MDHEN, CDR2 SYDVKM. The ends lost 6 bases at V and 2 bases at J; junction bases unmatched: 9. CDR3 sequence (DNA): TGTGCCAGCAGACCGGGACTAGCGGGAACCCGCAACACCGGGGAGCTGTTTTTT. This encodes CASRPGLAGTRNTGELFF.

V gene TRBV28 combines with J gene TRBJ1-1; 8 nucleotides agree with TRBD1. The length of the CDR3 is 14 residues. V lost 3 bases to trimming and J lost 4 bases; unmatched junction nucleotides: 4. CDR1 and CDR2 from the germline V gene are MDHEN and SYDVKM. CDR3 in amino acids: CASSLTGVVTEAFF. CDR3 DNA sequence: TGTGCCAGCAGTTTGACAGGGGTTGTCACTGAAGCTTTCTTT. The variable domain in full, completed from reference TRBV28 and TRBJ1-1, reads DVKVTQSSRYLVKRTGEKVFLECVQDMDHENMFWYRQDPGLGLRLIYFSYDVKMKEKGDIPEGYSVSREKKERFSLILESASTNQTSMYLCASSLTGVVTEAFFGQGTRLTVV.

This clone has just a few counts. CDR3 nucleotides: TGTGCCATCAGGGGACAGGGGGACACTGAAGCTTTCTTT. It specifies CAIRGQGDTEAFF. The V call is TRBV10-3, the J call TRBJ1-1; 11 positions match TRBD1. Germline values: CDR1 ENHRY, CDR2 SYGVKD. Trimming removed 6 bases from V and 3 bases from J; junction bases left unmatched: 0. This CDR3 has 13 amino acids.

The rearrangement joins TRBV29-1 to TRBJ2-3, with D possibly matching TRBD1 (5 bases). This CDR3 is 14 amino acids long. Germline values: CDR1 SQVTM, CDR2 ANQGSEA. Trimming pared 2 bases from V and 2 bases from J, leaving 11 bases between. CDR3 coding DNA: TGCAGCGTTGAACAGGGCATTATCACAGATACGCAGTATTTT. Translated: CSVEQGIITDTQYF.

The J gene is TRBJ2-3, the V gene TRBV4-3; possible D gene TRBD1, 7 bases. V was cut by 1 base and J by 4 bases, with 9 bases left in between. CDR3 size: 14 residues. Germline assignment: CDR1 LGHNA and CDR2 YSLEER. The CDR3: CASSQAGGPDTQYF. The CDR3 coding sequence is TGCGCCAGCAGCCAAGCAGGGGGGCCAGATACGCAGTATTTT.

CDR3 residues: CASKSRGRIGEQYF. In nucleotides, the CDR3 is TGTGCCAGCAAGTCCAGGGGGCGCATTGGCGAGCAGTACTTC. The rearrangement links TRBV2 to TRBJ2-7, with 8 bases that match TRBD1. CDR1 is SNHLY and CDR2 is FYNNEI in the germline V gene. This CDR3 spans 14 amino acids. The V and J ends lost 7 bases and 6 bases, in that order; junction bases with no gene match: 11.

The chain uses TRBV5-6 and TRBJ2-1, with 9 bases lining up with TRBD2. The V gene's germline CDR1 is SGHDT and CDR2 YYEEEE. J was trimmed by 4 bases and V by 7 bases; bases with no gene match: 9. The CDR3 spans 15 residues. The CDR3 spells CASWNRLAVYNEQFF. The CDR3 DNA reads TGTGCCAGCTGGAACCGACTAGCGGTGTACAATGAGCAGTTCTTC.

The chain couples TRBV18 to TRBJ1-1, with 7 bases lining up with TRBD1. V shed 3 bases, J shed 4 bases, and the junction held 8 bases outside the gene matches. The CDR3 has 15 residues. The germline V gene encodes CDR1 KGHSH and CDR2 LQKENI. CDR3 region: CASSPTTGKGTEAFF. The CDR3 DNA is TGTGCCAGCTCACCTACGACAGGGAAGGGCACTGAAGCTTTCTTT. Using reference TRBV18 and TRBJ1-1 for the parts outside the CDR3, the full variable domain is NAGVMQNPRHLVRRRGQEARLRCSPMKGHSHVYWYRQLPEEGLKFMVYLQKENIIDESGMPKERFSAEFPKEGPSILRIQQVVRGDSAAYFCASSPTTGKGTEAFFGQGTRLTVV.

The chain is built from TRBV29-1 and TRBJ1-2; 7 nucleotides line up with TRBD1. Trimming at V came to 5 bases and at J to 3 bases, leaving 0 bases not matched to a gene. Per the germline V gene, CDR1 is SQVTM and CDR2 is ANQGSEA. The CDR3 totals 11 residues. As DNA, the CDR3 is TGCAGCGTTACAGGGGACTATGGCTACACCTTC. It is translated as CSVTGDYGYTF.

The chain uses TRBV9 and TRBJ2-2, with TRBD2 matching 15 bases. The ends lost 3 bases at V and 4 bases at J; junction bases unmatched: 7. Germline loops: CDR1 SGDLS, CDR2 YYNGEE. The CDR3 has 18 residues. CDR3 region: CASSDGLAGGHGTGELFF. For the CDR3, the DNA is TGTGCCAGCAGCGACGGACTAGCGGGAGGGCATGGCACCGGGGAGCTGTTTTTT.